This TCR beta chain was identified during a study of blood T cell repertoires in COVID-19. The overall study: Samples came from the United States, Italy and Spain, spanning acute and convalescent COVID-19. The analysed material was cDNA or gDNA that came from T cells, B-cell-depleted T cells, or PBMCs.

The J segment lost 4 bases and the V segment lost 4 bases, leaving 3 bases of the junction unmatched. The CDR3 has 15 residues. CDR1 and CDR2 (germline): SGHDN, FVKESK. Authors' methods: Nucleated cell number was recorded as an estimate derived from reference gene primer amplification. Repertoires were generated with immunoSEQ multiplex PCR, while TCRdb's copy carries only in-frame clones and drops some. V, J and clone size derive from that table, while D and trimming were established from the DNA sequence. The sample gives around 220,000 clones, approximately 79% of which show up once; roughly 4.6% is in the top ten. This clone was detected only a few times.

Sequencing was carried out using peripheral blood. J is TRBJ2-2 and V is TRBV14, with TRBD2 matching 10 bases. The clonotype comes from a woman aged 80 or over with active or convalescent COVID-19. CDR3 sequence reads: CASSRSGGTTGELFF. The CDR3 DNA reads as TGTGCCAGCAGCCGTAGCGGGGGGACCACCGGGGAGCTGTTTTTT.